The 30 T cell receptor beta chains reported below all come from one sample, sequenced in a study of blood T cell dynamics during melanoma immunotherapy. Noted time point: pre-treatment baseline. Assay used: immunoSEQ multiplex PCR; TCRdb lists only in-frame clones, some missing. The sample yields 17,000 or so clones, about 83% seen once. The sample consisted of blood, taken from a patient treated with checkpoint blockade. The receptors come from a human donor with melanoma.

This chain joins TRBV7-3 and TRBJ2-3, with TRBD2 matching 7 bases. The V gene end was trimmed by 1 base and the J gene end by 6 bases; junction bases not matched to a gene: 1. Germline V lookup: CDR1 SGHTA, CDR2 FQGTGA. The CDR3 length is 13 residues. CDR3 loop: CASSLREGDTQYF. DNA for the CDR3: TGTGCCAGCAGCTTAAGGGAGGGGGATACGCAGTATTTT.

The genes are TRBV7-3 and TRBJ2-2; no clear D. Germline assignment: CDR1 SGHTA and CDR2 FQGTGA. The CDR3 length is 12 residues. Deletions cut 5 bases from V and 2 bases from J, with 3 bases between. CDR3 in DNA: TGTGCCAGCAGCCCCAACACCGGGGAGCTGTTTTTT. Amino acid sequence: CASSPNTGELFF.

The chain couples TRBV27 to TRBJ1-6; no definite D call. This CDR3 spans 16 amino acids. Germline CDR1 and CDR2: MNHEY and SMNVEV (reference sequence). Trimming cost V 3 bases and J 0 bases, with 9 bases left between them. DNA for the CDR3: TGTGCCAGCAGTTTTCAGCCGAGCTCCTATAATTCACCCCTCCACTTT. It translates to CASSFQPSSYNSPLHF.

This clone was recorded once. The chain couples TRBV7-9 to TRBJ2-1; D unclear. V was shortened by 3 bases and J by 2 bases, with 8 bases between the two germline ends. Germline V gene data show CDR1 as SEHNR and CDR2 as FQNEAQ (reference sequence). There are 14 residues in the CDR3. CDR3 coding DNA: TGTGCCAGCAGCTTTGTATGGGCCTACAATGAGCAGTTCTTC. This codes for CASSFVWAYNEQFF.

This chain connects TRBV19 to TRBJ2-7; D perhaps matches TRBD1 (5 bases). The CDR3 runs to 13 residues. V shed 3 bases and J shed 4 bases, with 10 bases lying between them. Germline V gene data show CDR1 as LNHDA and CDR2 as SQIVND (reference sequence). In DNA form, the CDR3 reads TGTGCCAGTAGTATCGTTCAGGGTTACGAGCAGTACTTC. This translates into CASSIVQGYEQYF.

This clone was counted between two and nine times. V gene TRBV6-1 combines with J gene TRBJ1-5, with D possibly being TRBD1 (6 bases). Germline lookup yields CDR1 MNHNS and CDR2 SASEGT. The CDR3 is 14 amino acids. V was cut by 1 base and J by 2 bases, with 6 bases left in between. CDR3 sequence: CASSEEGGNQPQHF. In nucleotides, the CDR3 is TGTGCCAGCAGTGAAGAGGGGGGCAATCAGCCCCAGCATTTT.

The chain is built from TRBV7-9 and TRBJ1-5, with D possibly matching TRBD1 (6 bases). Germline V gives CDR1 SEHNR, CDR2 FQNEAQ (reference sequence). The CDR3 runs 13 residues. Trimming removed 1 base from V and 6 bases from J, with 7 bases in between. The CDR3 protein is CASSLGGGQPQHF. CDR3 nucleotides: TGTGCCAGCAGCTTAGGAGGGGGTCAGCCCCAGCATTTT.

This chain links TRBV6-5 with TRBJ1-5; D is uncertain. The length of the CDR3 is 13 residues. Germline assignment: CDR1 MNHEY and CDR2 SVGAGI. V gave up 7 bases and J gave up 9 bases, with 16 bases separating them. The CDR3 loop is CASTLRASRPQHF. CDR3 sequence (DNA): TGTGCCAGCACCCTCCGGGCCTCACGGCCCCAGCATTTT.

This clone was seen just once. V and J are TRBV9 and TRBJ2-3, with TRBD2 matching 8 bases. CDR1 is SGDLS, CDR2 YYNGEE, per germline. V lost 0 bases to trimming and J lost 3 bases; unmatched junction nucleotides: 3. This CDR3 region has 15 residues. Written as DNA, the CDR3 is TGTGCCAGCAGCGTAGGGGCGGGAGGAACAGATACGCAGTATTTT. Its translation: CASSVGAGGTDTQYF.

This chain connects TRBV28 to TRBJ2-2, with 9 bases lining up with TRBD2. After removal of 6 bases from V and 5 bases from J, the junction contained 7 bases not matched to a gene. The germline V gene has CDR1 MDHEN and CDR2 SYDVKM. The CDR3 loop spans 15 amino acids. CDR3 sequence reads: CASSPGLAMTGELFF. CDR3 nucleotides: TGTGCCAGCAGCCCGGGACTAGCTATGACCGGGGAGCTGTTTTTT.

This rearrangement joins TRBV6-1 to TRBJ2-2; 11 bases agree with TRBD2. Germline assignment: CDR1 MNHNS and CDR2 SASEGT. CDR3 length: 17 amino acids. V trimming: 2 bases; J trimming: 5 bases; junction bases outside the gene matches: 7. This CDR3 is CASSETSGRGWTGELFF. Written as DNA, the CDR3 is TGTGCCAGCAGTGAAACTAGCGGGAGAGGTTGGACCGGGGAGCTGTTTTTT.

The CDR3: CASSLFGNSPLHF. CDR3 nucleotides: TGTGCCAGCAGTTTATTTGGGAATTCACCCCTCCACTTT. This chain connects TRBV27 to TRBJ1-6; D ambiguous. The CDR3 totals 13 residues. Trimming left V 1 base short and J 7 bases short, with 5 bases between. From germline, CDR1 is MNHEY and CDR2 SMNVEV (reference sequence).

This chain links TRBV19 with TRBJ2-7; 7 positions agree with TRBD2. The CDR3 runs 14 residues. Germline V gene sequence: CDR1 LNHDA, CDR2 SQIVND (reference sequence). V gave up 1 base and J gave up 6 bases; unmatched junction bases: 6. The CDR3 is CASSIGEASGEQYF. The CDR3 nucleotides read TGTGCCAGTAGTATAGGAGAGGCTAGCGGCGAGCAGTACTTC.

The chain is built from TRBV9 and TRBJ2-1; the match to TRBD2 covers 11 bases. V gave up 4 bases and J gave up 5 bases; unmatched junction bases: 5. CDR1 and CDR2 (germline): SGDLS, YYNGEE. This CDR3 spans 15 amino acids. In DNA, the CDR3 is TGTGCCAGCAGCCTAGCGGGAGGAATCAACAATGAGCAGTTCTTC. As protein: CASSLAGGINNEQFF.

The chain employs TRBV28 and TRBJ1-6, with D possibly being TRBD1 (5 bases). The CDR3 is 16 amino acids. Germline CDR1 is MDHEN and CDR2 is SYDVKM. V shed 6 bases and J shed 3 bases, with 15 bases lying between them. CDR3 coding DNA: TGTGCCAGCAGAGACAGTCAATCACTCTATAATTCACCCCTCCACTTT. Its protein is CASRDSQSLYNSPLHF.

The chain recombines TRBV7-3 with TRBJ2-7, with D possibly TRBD2 on 5 matching bases. Per germline, CDR1 SGHTA and CDR2 FQGTGA. The CDR3 spans 15 residues. The germline V and J ends were trimmed by 2 bases and 3 bases, with 14 bases remaining between them. CDR3 sequence: CASSLLPGKVYEQYF. The CDR3 coding sequence is TGTGCCAGCAGCTTATTGCCGGGAAAGGTCTACGAGCAGTACTTC.

V is TRBV7-3 and J is TRBJ2-1; 10 bases are a match to TRBD1. The V and J ends lost 4 bases and 6 bases, in that order; junction bases with no gene match: 6. Germline CDR1 is SGHTA and CDR2 is FQGTGA. The length of the CDR3 is 15 residues. CDR3 sequence reads: CASSSGTGVFNEQFF. The CDR3 DNA is TGTGCCAGCAGCTCCGGGACAGGGGTGTTCAATGAGCAGTTCTTC.

The CDR3 DNA reads as TGTGCCAGCAACCCCTTTTTTGGCAATCAGCCCCAGCATTTT. Its translation: CASNPFFGNQPQHF. This chain links TRBV28 with TRBJ1-5; no definite D call. CDR1 MDHEN and CDR2 SYDVKM come from the germline V gene. Trimming took 7 bases from V and 2 from J, leaving 12 bases between them. This CDR3 contains 14 residues.

The V gene is TRBV19, the J gene TRBJ2-7, with 13 nucleotides matching TRBD2. With V trimmed by 4 bases and J by 9 bases, 6 bases remained unmatched. The CDR3 has 14 residues. Germline V gene data show CDR1 as LNHDA and CDR2 as SQIVND (reference sequence). The CDR3 DNA follows: TGTGCCAGTAGTACGAGGACTAGCGGGAGTTTGCAGTACTTC. Its translation: CASSTRTSGSLQYF. Drawing the rest from reference TRBV19 and TRBJ2-7, the complete variable domain is DGGITQSPKYLFRKEGQNVTLSCEQNLNHDAMYWYRQDPGQGLRLIYYSQIVNDFQKGDIAEGYSVSREKKESFPLTVTSAQKNPTAFYLCASSTRTSGSLQYFGPGTRLTVT.

The gene calls are TRBV19 and TRBJ1-4; D might be TRBD1 (5 bases). The germline CDR1 and CDR2 sequences are LNHDA and SQIVND (reference sequence). The CDR3 contains 15 residues. The V gene lost 5 bases and the J gene lost 8 bases, with 18 bases spanning the gap. As DNA, the CDR3 is TGTGCCAGTAGTTACGTGGGGGGACGAGAGGAAAAACTGTTTTTT. This codes for CASSYVGGREEKLFF.

This chain links TRBV7-6 with TRBJ2-1; D is unresolved. Germline CDR1 reads SGHVS; CDR2 reads FNYEAQ. Between the trimmed V and J ends, which lost 0 bases and 0 bases, there was a span of 6 bases. This CDR3 region has 15 residues. The CDR3 spells CASSLASSSYNEQFF. CDR3 DNA: TGTGCCAGCAGCTTAGCCAGCAGCTCCTACAATGAGCAGTTCTTC.

About this clone: Compared with germline, one end of the junction differs, possibly owing to a read error. The chain uses TRBV27 and TRBJ2-1, with 11 bases fitting TRBD2. This CDR3 comprises 20 residues. Germline CDR1 and CDR2: MNHEY and SMNVEV (reference sequence). The CDR3, as DNA: TGTGCCAGCAGTTCCCGGTTTGGTAGCGGGAGGGCCCAATCCTCCAATGAGCAGTTCTTC. Translated: CASSSRFGSGRAQSSNEQFF.

This chain joins TRBV9 and TRBJ2-2; no firm D call. The CDR3 runs 12 residues. Trimming took off 0 bases at V and 6 bases at J, with 3 bases between the two ends. Per germline, CDR1 SGDLS and CDR2 YYNGEE. CDR3 coding DNA: TGTGCCAGCAGCGTAGTTTCCGGGGAGCTGTTTTTT. Its translation: CASSVVSGELFF.

The rearrangement joins TRBV9 to TRBJ1-2; maybe TRBD1 (6 bases). This CDR3 has 16 residues. Germline V CDR1 and CDR2: SGDLS, YYNGEE. V lost 4 bases to trimming and J lost 4 bases, with 20 bases between them. The CDR3 nucleotides read TGTGCCAGCAGCAGACCCGGGACATCTTTGTCCTATGGCTACACCTTC. Protein: CASSRPGTSLSYGYTF.

This rearrangement joins TRBV7-3 to TRBJ2-2; D unclear. Trimming took off 1 base at V and 1 base at J, with 7 bases between the two ends. The CDR3 totals 15 residues. Germline lookup yields CDR1 SGHTA and CDR2 FQGTGA. CDR3 nucleotides: TGTGCCAGCAGCTTAATCGGGCGGAACACCGGGGAGCTGTTTTTT. Its protein is CASSLIGRNTGELFF.

This clone was counted a single time. The chain uses TRBV5-5 and TRBJ2-1; D not certain. There are 12 residues in the CDR3. V was pared by 4 bases and J by 6 bases, with 8 bases between. Germline V lookup: CDR1 SGHKS, CDR2 YYEKEE (reference sequence). DNA of the CDR3: TGTGCCAGCAGCCAGAGTTTCAATGAGCAGTTCTTC. It yields the protein CASSQSFNEQFF.

This sequence joins TRBV6-4 and TRBJ2-3, with 10 positions matching TRBD2. V gave up 3 bases and J gave up 4 bases; unmatched junction bases: 1. This CDR3 is built from 14 residues. Germline values: CDR1 MRHNA, CDR2 SNTAGT. Here the CDR3 DNA reads TGTGCCAGCAGTGAGGGACTAGCGCCAGATACGCAGTATTTT. Translation: CASSEGLAPDTQYF.

The genes are TRBV21-1 and TRBJ2-2. TRBV21-1 is designated a pseudogene. The CDR3 loop spans 13 amino acids. The CDR3 spells CASSKGHTGELFF. CDR3 in DNA: TGTGCCAGCAGCAAAGGTCACACCGGGGAGCTGTTTTTT.

The chain uses TRBV19 and TRBJ1-3; D not certain. Germline V gene sequence: CDR1 LNHDA, CDR2 SQIVND (reference sequence). Deletions cut 6 bases from V and 4 bases from J, with 10 bases between. The CDR3 spans 13 residues. The CDR3 loop reads CASSNSQGNTIYF. CDR3 DNA sequence: TGTGCCAGTAGCAATTCCCAGGGAAACACCATATATTTT.

This chain joins TRBV4-3 and TRBJ2-3; TRBD1 is a possible D gene (6 bases). V was trimmed by 0 bases and J by 6 bases, leaving 7 bases between them. The CDR3 runs to 13 residues. The V gene's germline CDR1 is LGHNA and CDR2 YSLEER. In DNA, the CDR3 is TGCGCCAGCAGCCAAGAGGACAGTGATACGCAGTATTTT. It translates to CASSQEDSDTQYF.